The clone carrying this TCR beta chain was counted ten times or more. Antigen: not known. This CDR3 contains 18 residues. Germline V gene data show CDR1 as MNHEY and CDR2 as SVGEGT. After removal of 7 bases from V and 3 bases from J, the junction contained 18 bases not matched to a gene. The sample comes from a study of T-cell reconstitution after alpha-beta-depleted transplantation in children. This sample's TCRbeta library carried unique molecular identifier barcodes. TCRdb called the PCR reads again in MiXCR, with one record for every CDR3 protein. The sample contains roughly 250,000 distinct CDR3 sequences, around 7.5% of which appear only once. Study results and caveats: T-cell numbers and diversity, one year after transplant, stemmed largely from T cells that were newly produced.

The input for sequencing was PBMCs, mostly from graft donor cells, taken 180 days after TCRalphabeta/CD19-depleted stem cell transplant. V and J are TRBV6-2 or TRBV6-3 and TRBJ2-3; 8 bases align to TRBD2. The sequence was obtained from a male patient between 5 and 17 years old who had a stem cell transplant for acute lymphoblastic leukemia, so the T cells may come from the graft donor. CDR3 in DNA: TGTGCCAGCACCCCATTGGCGGGGGGCGCATGGAGGACAGATACGCAGTATTTT. Protein sequence: CASTPLAGGAWRTDTQYF.